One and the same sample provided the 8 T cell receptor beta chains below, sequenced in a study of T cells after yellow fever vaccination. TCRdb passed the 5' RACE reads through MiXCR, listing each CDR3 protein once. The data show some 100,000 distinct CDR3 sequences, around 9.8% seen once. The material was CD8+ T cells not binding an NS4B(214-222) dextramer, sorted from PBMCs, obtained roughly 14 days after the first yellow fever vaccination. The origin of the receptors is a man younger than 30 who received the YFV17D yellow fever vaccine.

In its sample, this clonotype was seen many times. The CDR3 DNA reads as TGTGCCAGCACAGGGGGCACAGATACGCAGTATTTT. This codes for CASTGGTDTQYF. The V gene is TRBV9, the J gene TRBJ2-3, with TRBD1 as a possible D gene (6 bases). Germline V gene sequence: CDR1 SGDLS, CDR2 YYNGEE. This CDR3 spans 12 amino acids. The germline V and J ends were trimmed by 6 bases and 1 base, with 6 bases remaining between them.

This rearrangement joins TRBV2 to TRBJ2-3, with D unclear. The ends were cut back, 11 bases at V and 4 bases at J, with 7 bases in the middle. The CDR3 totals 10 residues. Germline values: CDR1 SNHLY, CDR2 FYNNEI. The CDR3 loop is CARSPDTQYF. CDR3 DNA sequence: TGTGCCCGAAGCCCAGATACGCAGTATTTT.

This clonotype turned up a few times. CDR3 in amino acids: CASSPGQSSGNTIYF. The CDR3, as DNA: TGTGCCAGCAGCCCGGGACAAAGCTCTGGAAACACCATATATTTT. The rearrangement joins TRBV7-6 to TRBJ1-3; D is possibly TRBD1 (6 bases). Germline V CDR1 and CDR2: SGHVS, FNYEAQ. The germline V and J ends were trimmed by 5 bases and 0 bases, with 11 bases remaining between them. The CDR3 covers 15 residues.

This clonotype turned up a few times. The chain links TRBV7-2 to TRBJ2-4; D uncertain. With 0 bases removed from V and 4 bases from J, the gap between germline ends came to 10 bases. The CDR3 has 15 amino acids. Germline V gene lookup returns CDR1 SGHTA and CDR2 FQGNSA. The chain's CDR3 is CASSLAVVGKNIQYF. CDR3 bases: TGTGCCAGCAGCTTAGCGGTAGTGGGGAAAAACATTCAGTACTTC.

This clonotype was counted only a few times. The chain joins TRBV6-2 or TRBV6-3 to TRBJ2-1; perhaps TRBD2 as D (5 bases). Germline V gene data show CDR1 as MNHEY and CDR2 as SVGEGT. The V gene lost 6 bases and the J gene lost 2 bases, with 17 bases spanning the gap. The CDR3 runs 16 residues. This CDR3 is CASSKIRDQTYNEQFF. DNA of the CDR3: TGTGCCAGCAGCAAGATCCGGGATCAGACCTACAATGAGCAGTTCTTC.

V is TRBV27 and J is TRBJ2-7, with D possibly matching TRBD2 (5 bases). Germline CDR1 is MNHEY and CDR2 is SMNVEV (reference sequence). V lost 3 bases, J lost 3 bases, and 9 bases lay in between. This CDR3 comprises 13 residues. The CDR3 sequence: CASSFGENYEQYV. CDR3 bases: TGTGCCAGCAGTTTTGGGGAGAACTACGAGCAGTACGTC.

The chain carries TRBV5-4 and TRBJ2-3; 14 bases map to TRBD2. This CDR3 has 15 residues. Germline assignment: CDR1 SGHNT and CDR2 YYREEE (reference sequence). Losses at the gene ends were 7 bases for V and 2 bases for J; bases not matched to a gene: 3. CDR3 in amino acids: CASGTSGGATDTQYF. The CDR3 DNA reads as TGTGCCAGCGGGACTAGCGGGGGAGCCACAGATACGCAGTATTTT.

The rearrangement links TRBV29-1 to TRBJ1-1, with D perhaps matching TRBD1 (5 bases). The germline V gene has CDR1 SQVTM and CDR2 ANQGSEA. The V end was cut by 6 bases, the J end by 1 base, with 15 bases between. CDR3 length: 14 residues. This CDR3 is CSVGDVGANTEAFF. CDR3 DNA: TGCAGCGTGGGGGACGTCGGGGCGAACACTGAAGCTTTCTTT.